This TCR beta chain emerged from a study of blood T cell repertoires in COVID-19. At the level of the study: Specimens from acute and convalescent COVID-19 originated in the United States, Italy and Spain. The analysed material was cDNA or gDNA that came from T cells, B-cell-depleted T cells, or PBMCs.

The protocol was immunoSEQ multiplex PCR, while the TCRdb copy is restricted to in-frame clones and leaves out a portion. The table records about 130,000 clones, about 74% of them present only once. Germline V gives CDR1 LGHDT, CDR2 YNNKEL (reference sequence). The CDR3 is made up of 15 amino acids. Trimming stripped 3 bases from V and 4 bases from J, with 12 bases between. Sequencing was performed on peripheral blood. The chain combines TRBV3-1 (or the pseudogene TRBV3-2) with TRBJ1-4; tentatively, D is TRBD1 (6 bases). This receptor was identified in a man aged 55-75 years with acute or convalescent COVID-19. DNA of the CDR3: TGTGCCAGCAGCCATCCAGGGGCACTTAATGAAAAACTGTTTTTT. It encodes CASSHPGALNEKLFF.